The clone carrying this T cell receptor beta chain was detected a few times. Its antigen is undetermined. This record comes from a study of T-cell memory formation after mild COVID-19. General observations from the study: Balance between CD4 and CD8 was seen in clones contracting day 15 to 85, and a CD4+ lean was seen in later expanders. There was no confirmation that second-wave clones peaking on day 37 were SARS-CoV-2 specific.

CDR3 length: 17 amino acids. V was pared by 1 base and J by 2 bases, with 16 bases between. Germline CDR1 is SGHRS and CDR2 is YFSETQ. In TCRdb, the 5' RACE reads were re-called with MiXCR into one record per CDR3 protein. The sample consists of tens of thousands of distinct CDR3 sequences, roughly 6.6% of them appearing once. Sequences were obtained from PBMCs or a T cell subset sorted from them (not recorded which). The genes are TRBV5-1 and TRBJ2-1; D is undetermined. The sequence derives from an adult who had mild COVID-19 (a few samples of this study predate the infection). Cell type and time point are not known. The CDR3 DNA sequence: TGCGCCAGCAGCTTGTCCCCCCTGGGCGGCCCCTACAATGAGCAGTTCTTC. Amino acid sequence: CASSLSPLGGPYNEQFF. The full variable domain, its missing parts supplied by reference TRBV5-1 and TRBJ2-1, is KAGVTQTPRYLIKTRGQQVTLSCSPISGHRSVSWYQQTPGQGLQFLFEYFSETQRNKGNFPGRFSGRQFSNSRSEMNVSTLELGDSALYLCASSLSPLGGPYNEQFFGPGTRLTVL.